This T cell receptor (beta chain) came from a study of blood T cell repertoires in COVID-19. At the level of the study: Material from acute and convalescent COVID-19 was sourced from the United States, Italy and Spain. PBMCs, B-cell-depleted T cells, or T cells were the source of the cDNA or gDNA that made up the material.

Study processing details: Researchers report that nucleated cell counts were estimated from reference gene primer amplification. Sequencing was performed with immunoSEQ multiplex PCR; in TCRdb, only in-frame clones are kept and a portion is missing. V, J and clone size are taken as reported in that table, and D and trimming were inferred from the DNA itself. The sample has over 250,000 clones; about nine tenths are singletons. CDR3 length: 11 amino acids. Looked up from germline, CDR1 is DFQATT and CDR2 is SNEGSKA (reference sequence). Trimming removed 6 bases from V and 4 bases from J, with 9 bases in between.

The TCR sequence derives from a man between 45 and 60 years old with acute or convalescent COVID-19. The chain joins TRBV20-1 to TRBJ2-5; D possibly corresponds to TRBD2 (5 bases). The sequenced material came from peripheral blood. The CDR3 region has the DNA TGCAGTGCCGATAGCGTAGAGACCCAGTACTTC. Translated, it gives CSADSVETQYF.